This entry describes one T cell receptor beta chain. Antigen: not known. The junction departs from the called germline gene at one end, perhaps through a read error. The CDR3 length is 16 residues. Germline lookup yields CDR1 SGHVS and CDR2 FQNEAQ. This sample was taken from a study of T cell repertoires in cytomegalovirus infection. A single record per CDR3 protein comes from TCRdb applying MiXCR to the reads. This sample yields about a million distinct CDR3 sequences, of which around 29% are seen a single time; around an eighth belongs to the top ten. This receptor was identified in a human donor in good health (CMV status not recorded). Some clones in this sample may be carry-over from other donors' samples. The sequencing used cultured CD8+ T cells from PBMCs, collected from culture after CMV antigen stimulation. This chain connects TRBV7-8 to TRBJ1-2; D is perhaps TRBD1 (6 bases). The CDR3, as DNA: TGTGCCAGCAGTTCAAGCACGTCGGGACACCGCTATAGCTACACCTTC. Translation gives CASSSSTSGHRYSYTF.